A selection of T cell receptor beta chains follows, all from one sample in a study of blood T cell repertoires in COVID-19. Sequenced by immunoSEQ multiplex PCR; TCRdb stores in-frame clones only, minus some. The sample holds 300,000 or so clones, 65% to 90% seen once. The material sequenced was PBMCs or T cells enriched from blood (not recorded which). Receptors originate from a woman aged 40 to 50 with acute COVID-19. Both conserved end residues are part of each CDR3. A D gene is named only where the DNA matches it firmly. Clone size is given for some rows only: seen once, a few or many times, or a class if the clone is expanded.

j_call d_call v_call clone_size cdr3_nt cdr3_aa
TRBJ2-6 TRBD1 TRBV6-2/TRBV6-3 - TGTGCCAGCAGTTCCCCGGGACAGGGTATCTCTGGGGCCAACGTCCTGACTTTC CASSSPGQGISGANVLTF
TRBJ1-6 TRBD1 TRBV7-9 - TGTGCCAGCAGCTTAGAAGGGGGCACGATTAATTCACCCCTCCACTTT CASSLEGGTINSPLHF
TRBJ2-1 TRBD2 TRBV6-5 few TGTGCCAGCACTTCACTAGCGGGAGCCTACAATGAGCAGTTCTTC CASTSLAGAYNEQFF
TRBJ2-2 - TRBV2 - TGTGCCAGCAGATCCCACCCCACAGGGGAGCTGTTTTTT CASRSHPTGELFF
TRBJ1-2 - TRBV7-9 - TGTGCCAGCAGCATAGACCTATATGGCTACACCTTC CASSIDLYGYTF
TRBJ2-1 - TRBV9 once TGTGCCAGCAGCGTAGGTAGCGACCCCTCCTACAATGAGCAGTTCTTC CASSVGSDPSYNEQFF
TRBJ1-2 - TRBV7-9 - TGTGCCAGCAGCTACCGAGAAGACTATGGCTACACCTTC CASSYREDYGYTF
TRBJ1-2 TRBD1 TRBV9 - TGTGCCAGCAGCGTAGCCGGGACAGGTTATGGCTACACCTTC CASSVAGTGYGYTF
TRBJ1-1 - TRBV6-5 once TGTGCCAGCAGTTACTCGCGGGAGTTAATCGCTGAAGCTTTCTTT CASSYSRELIAEAFF
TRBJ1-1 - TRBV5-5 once TGTGCCAGCAGCTTTTCCAGTGGGAACACTGAAGCTTTCTTT CASSFSSGNTEAFF
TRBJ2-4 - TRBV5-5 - TGTGCCAGCAGCTTCGCAGGGTTAGGAAACATTCAGTACTTC CASSFAGLGNIQYF
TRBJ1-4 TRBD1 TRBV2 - TGTGCCAGCAGTCAAGAGGGGGACAGGGCTGAAAAACTGTTTTTT CASSQEGDRAEKLFF
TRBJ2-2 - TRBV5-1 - TGCGCCAGCAGCTTGGGTCAGGGGTACCCCGGGGAGCTGTTTTTT CASSLGQGYPGELFF
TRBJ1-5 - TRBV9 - TGTGCCAGCAGCGTAGGGGATACAGGGCCCAATCAGCCCCAGCATTTT CASSVGDTGPNQPQHF
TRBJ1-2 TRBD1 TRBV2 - TGTGCCAGCAGTAGACAGGGGGCTCTCGATGGCTACACCTTC CASSRQGALDGYTF
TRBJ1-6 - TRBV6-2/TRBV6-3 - TGTGCCAGCAGACCTCCAAATTCACCCCTCCACTTT CASRPPNSPLHF
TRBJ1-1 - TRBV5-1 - TGCGCCAGCAAACCAGGGGACGGCACTGAAGCTTTCTTT CASKPGDGTEAFF
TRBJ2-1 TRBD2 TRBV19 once TGTGCCAGTAGGAGGGCGGGAGGCACCAATGAGCAGTTCTTC CASRRAGGTNEQFF
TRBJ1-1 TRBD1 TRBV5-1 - TGCGCCAGCGGGACAGGTGGTGGGGTAGGTAACACTGAAGCTTTCTTT CASGTGGGVGNTEAFF
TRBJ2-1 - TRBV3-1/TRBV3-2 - TGTGCCAGCAGCCAGGGCCTGGGGGGGCCCTCTCACTACAATGAGCAGTTCTTC CASSQGLGGPSHYNEQFF
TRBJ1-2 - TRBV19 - TGTGCCAGTAATTCGCCGCTTCTGGCCGCTAACTATGGCTACACCTTC CASNSPLLAANYGYTF
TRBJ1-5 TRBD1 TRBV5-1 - TGCGCCAGCAGCTTCAGGGGGGATCAGCCCCAGCATTTT CASSFRGDQPQHF
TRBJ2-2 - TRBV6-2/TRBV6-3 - TGTGCCAGCAGCCTCGACTACACCGGGGAGCTGTTTTTT CASSLDYTGELFF
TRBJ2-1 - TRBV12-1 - TGTGCCAGCAGCTCACCCGGGACTACATCTGAGCAGTTCTTC CASSSPGTTSEQFF
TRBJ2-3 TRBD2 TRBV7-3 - TGTGCCAGCAGCTTAGTGGCGGGGGGGCCGCCAGATACGCAGTATTTT CASSLVAGGPPDTQYF
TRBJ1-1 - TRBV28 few TGTGCCAGCAGTTTATTCGGGTTAATGAACACTGAAGCTTTCTTT CASSLFGLMNTEAFF
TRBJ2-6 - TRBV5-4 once TGTGCCAGCAGCTCCCAACTTTCCCCTGGGGCCAACGTCCTGACTTTC CASSSQLSPGANVLTF
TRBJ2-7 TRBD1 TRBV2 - TGTGCCAGCAGTTCAGGGGACAGGGCGGCCTACGAGCAGTACTTC CASSSGDRAAYEQYF
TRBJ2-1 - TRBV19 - TGTGCCAGTAGAAGGAGGAGAGACTCCTACAATGAGCAGTTCTTC CASRRRRDSYNEQFF
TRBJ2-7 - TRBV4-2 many TGTGCCAGCAGCCCGCTAATTGGTTTTTCCGAGCAGTACTTC CASSPLIGFSEQYF
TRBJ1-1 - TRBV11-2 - TGTGCCAGCAGCTTAGCCAGGGGACGGACTGAAGCTTTCTTT CASSLARGRTEAFF
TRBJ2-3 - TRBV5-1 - TGCGCCAGCAGCTTAGGCAGACAGGTGGGAACAGATACGCAGTATTTT CASSLGRQVGTDTQYF
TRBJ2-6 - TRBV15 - TGTGCCACCAGCAGGGGAGAAGCTGGGGCCAACGTCCTGACTTTC CATSRGEAGANVLTF
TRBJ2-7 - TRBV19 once TGTGCCAGTAGTATAGGCGGTAGGCTTATGTTCGCCGAGCAGTACTTC CASSIGGRLMFAEQYF
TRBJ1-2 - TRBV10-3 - TGTGCCATCAGTGAGTCTTCGGCAGGTAATGGCTACACCTTC CAISESSAGNGYTF
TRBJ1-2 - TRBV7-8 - TGTGCCAGCAGCTTAGCCGGGACATCGGGGGGCTACACCTTC CASSLAGTSGGYTF
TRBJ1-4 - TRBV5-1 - TGCGCCAGCAGCCAGGGTTTGGTGACTAATGAAAAACTGTTTTTT CASSQGLVTNEKLFF
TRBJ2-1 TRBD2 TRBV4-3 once TGCGCCAGCAGCCAAGTAACTAGCGTTGGCTCCTACAATGAGCAGTTCTTC CASSQVTSVGSYNEQFF
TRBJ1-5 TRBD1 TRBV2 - TGTGCCACCTCCGGACAGGGGAGTCAGCCCCAGCATTTT CATSGQGSQPQHF
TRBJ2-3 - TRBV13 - TGTGCCAGCAGCCCCGGGCGGGGTACAGATACGCAGTATTTT CASSPGRGTDTQYF
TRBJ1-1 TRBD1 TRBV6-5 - TGTGCCAGCAGGAGGGACAGGGTTCACACTGAAGCTTTCTTT CASRRDRVHTEAFF
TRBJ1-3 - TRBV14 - TGTGCCAGCAGCCAAGGAGCCGGGGTCGGAAGTGGAAACACCATATATTTT CASSQGAGVGSGNTIYF
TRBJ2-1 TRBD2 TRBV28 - TGTGCCAGCAGTTCGGGACTAGCGGTGCGGTCCTACAATGAGCAGTTCTTC CASSSGLAVRSYNEQFF
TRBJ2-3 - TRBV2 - TGTGCCAGCAGGGGCAACAGGGTGGCAGATACGCAGTATTTT CASRGNRVADTQYF
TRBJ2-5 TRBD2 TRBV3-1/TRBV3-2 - TGTGCCAGCAGCCAAGGGGGGGGGAGAGAGACCCAGTACTTC CASSQGGGRETQYF
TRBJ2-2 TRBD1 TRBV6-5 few TGTGCCAGCAGAATCCGGGACAGGGACACCGGGGAGCTGTTTTTT CASRIRDRDTGELFF